This TCR beta chain was profiled in a study of T cell changes during pregnancy in multiple sclerosis. Clones were read by immunoSEQ multiplex PCR, and TCRdb kept only the in-frame ones, dropping some. The data show roughly 24,000 clones, with 80% to 90% seen just once and 8% held by the top ten. Germline trimming cut 1 base from V and 3 bases from J; bases unmatched to any gene: 6. The germline gives CDR1 SGHNT, CDR2 YYREEE (reference sequence). This CDR3 has 15 residues. This chain connects TRBV5-4 to TRBJ2-5; TRBD1 matches at 7 bases. This sample comprised CD8+ T cells from peripheral blood mononuclear cells, obtained in the first trimester of pregnancy. The receptor's source is a female donor in good health, enrolled as a control in a pregnancy study. The CDR3 here is CASSLRGGREETQYF. In DNA, the CDR3 is TGTGCCAGCAGCTTGAGAGGGGGCAGGGAAGAGACCCAGTACTTC.